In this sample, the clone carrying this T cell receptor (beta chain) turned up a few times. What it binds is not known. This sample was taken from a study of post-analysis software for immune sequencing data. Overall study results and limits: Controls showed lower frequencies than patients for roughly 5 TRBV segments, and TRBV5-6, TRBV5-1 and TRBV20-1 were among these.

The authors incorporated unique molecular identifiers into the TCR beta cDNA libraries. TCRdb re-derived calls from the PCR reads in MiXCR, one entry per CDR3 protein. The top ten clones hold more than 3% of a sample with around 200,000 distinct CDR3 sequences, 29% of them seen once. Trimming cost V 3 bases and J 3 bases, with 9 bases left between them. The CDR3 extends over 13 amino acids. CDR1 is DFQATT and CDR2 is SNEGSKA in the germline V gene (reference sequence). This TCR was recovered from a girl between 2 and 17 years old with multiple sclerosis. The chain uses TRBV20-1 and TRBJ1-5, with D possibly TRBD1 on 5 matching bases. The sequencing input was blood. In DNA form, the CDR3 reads TGCAGTGCTAGGCGCAGGGACAATCAGCCCCAGCATTTT. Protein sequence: CSARRRDNQPQHF.